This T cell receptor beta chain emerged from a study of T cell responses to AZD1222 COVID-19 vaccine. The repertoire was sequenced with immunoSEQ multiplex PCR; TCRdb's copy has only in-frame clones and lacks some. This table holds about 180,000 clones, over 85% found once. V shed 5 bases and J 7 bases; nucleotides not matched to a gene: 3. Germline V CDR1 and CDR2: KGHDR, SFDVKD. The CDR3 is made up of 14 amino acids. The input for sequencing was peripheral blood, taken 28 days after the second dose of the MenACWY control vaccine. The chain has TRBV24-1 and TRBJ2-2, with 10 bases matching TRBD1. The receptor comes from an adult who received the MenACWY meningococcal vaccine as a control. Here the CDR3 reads CATSGQGAIGELFF. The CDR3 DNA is TGTGCCACCAGTGGACAGGGGGCTATCGGGGAGCTGTTTTTT.